One sample yielded the 12 T cell receptor beta chains listed below, sequenced in a study of cytomegalovirus exposure and HLA in healthy donors. PCR primers comprised 60 Vbeta and 13 Jbeta primers. Produced via immunoSEQ multiplex PCR; TCRdb's table is partial and in-frame only. The sample lists 80,000 to 95,000 clones; 60% to 85% were seen once. The specimen sequenced was PBMCs. All receptors come from a man between 18 and 35 years old in good health and CMV-seropositive.

This sequence joins TRBV29-1 and TRBJ2-1, with D perhaps TRBD2 (6 bases). CDR1 is SQVTM and CDR2 is ANQGSEA in the germline V gene. V lost 7 bases, J lost 0 bases, and 13 bases lay in between. The CDR3 length is 14 residues. The CDR3 DNA reads as TGCAGCGCAGCCGACGGGAGCTCCTACAATGAGCAGTTCTTC. Translating gives CSAADGSSYNEQFF.

This chain joins TRBV29-1 and TRBJ2-2; possible D gene TRBD2, 6 bases. V was shortened by 6 bases and J by 4 bases, with 6 bases between the two germline ends. Germline-derived CDR1 and CDR2 are SQVTM and ANQGSEA. The CDR3 length is 11 residues. CDR3 in DNA: TGCAGCGTGGGACTCACCGGGGAGCTGTTTTTT. Translated: CSVGLTGELFF.

The sample holds a few counts of this clone. The V call is TRBV21-1, the J call TRBJ2-1; the table's D call of TRBD1 was not tested on the DNA. TRBV21-1 is a documented pseudogene. The CDR3 has 15 amino acids. The CDR3 DNA reads TGTGCCAGCAGCAGGGACAGGGGCTCCTACAATGAGCAGTTCTTC. It codes for CASSRDRGSYNEQFF.

The rearrangement joins TRBV2 to TRBJ2-1, with TRBD1 as a possible D gene (5 bases). V was clipped by 9 bases and J by 6 bases, with 15 bases between them. The CDR3 runs to 13 residues. Germline V gene lookup returns CDR1 SNHLY and CDR2 FYNNEI. The CDR3 is CARGGASGNEQFF. DNA of the CDR3: TGTGCCAGAGGTGGGGCGTCAGGCAATGAGCAGTTCTTC. Together with reference TRBV2 and TRBJ2-1, the CDR3 gives the full variable domain: EPEVTQTPSHQVTQMGQEVILRCVPISNHLYFYWYRQILGQKVEFLVSFYNNEISEKSEIFDDQFSVERPDGSNFTLKIRSTKLEDSAMYFCARGGASGNEQFFGPGTRLTVL.

This chain uses TRBV5-1 with TRBJ2-2; D is uncertain. CDR3 length: 16 residues. Germline lookup yields CDR1 SGHRS and CDR2 YFSETQ. The V end was cut by 4 bases, the J end by 5 bases, with 18 bases between. The CDR3 sequence: CASSPGSLVHTGELFF. CDR3 sequence (DNA): TGCGCCAGCAGCCCCGGGTCCCTAGTGCATACCGGGGAGCTGTTTTTT. The full variable domain, with the rest looked up from reference TRBV5-1 and TRBJ2-2, is KAGVTQTPRYLIKTRGQQVTLSCSPISGHRSVSWYQQTPGQGLQFLFEYFSETQRNKGNFPGRFSGRQFSNSRSEMNVSTLELGDSALYLCASSPGSLVHTGELFFGEGSRLTVL.

As DNA, the CDR3 is TGTGCCAGCAGCACCGGGACAGGGGGAGCCACAAGGTTCTTC. This translates into CASSTGTGGATRFF. The rearrangement joins TRBV11-2 to TRBJ2-1; 11 bases map to TRBD1. The CDR3 has 14 amino acids. The ends lost 5 bases at V and 15 bases at J; junction bases unmatched: 12. The V gene's germline CDR1 is SGHAT and CDR2 FQNNGV. The whole variable domain, filled in from reference TRBV11-2 and TRBJ2-1, reads EAGVAQSPRYKIIEKRQSVAFWCNPISGHATLYWYQQILGQGPKLLIQFQNNGVVDDSQLPKDRFSAERLKGVDSTLKIQPAKLEDSAVYLCASSTGTGGATRFFGPGTRLTVL.

This chain links TRBV7-9 with TRBJ2-7; D is uncertain. Germline values: CDR1 SEHNR, CDR2 FQNEAQ (reference sequence). V lost 5 bases and J lost 4, with 9 bases in between. This CDR3 has 12 amino acids. The CDR3 region is CASSTSPYEQYF. The CDR3, as DNA: TGTGCCAGCAGCACATCCCCGTACGAGCAGTACTTC.

V is TRBV7-8 and J is TRBJ1-2; 8 positions agree with TRBD1. CDR3 size: 15 residues. The V segment lost 5 bases and the J segment 4 bases; nucleotides outside the gene matches: 9. Germline V gene lookup returns CDR1 SGHVS and CDR2 FQNEAQ. CDR3 region: CASSPSRTGFYGYTF. In DNA form, the CDR3 reads TGTGCCAGCAGCCCGTCTCGGACAGGGTTCTATGGCTACACCTTC. Full variable domain (outside the CDR3, taken from reference TRBV7-8 and TRBJ1-2): GAGVSQSPRYKVAKRGQDVALRCDPISGHVSLFWYQQALGQGPEFLTYFQNEAQLDKSGLPSDRFFAERPEGSVSTLKIQRTQQEDSAVYLCASSPSRTGFYGYTFGSGTRLTVV.

This clone was picked up one time. V gene TRBV5-1 combines with J gene TRBJ1-1, with unresolved D. Trimming pared 7 bases from V and 2 bases from J, leaving 12 bases between. CDR3 length: 13 residues. Germline-derived CDR1 and CDR2 are SGHRS and YFSETQ. CDR3 in DNA: TGCGCCAGCCTAGCGACACCCAACACTGAAGCTTTCTTT. Protein product: CASLATPNTEAFF.

This sequence joins TRBV5-1 and TRBJ2-3, with 7 nucleotides matching TRBD1. Trimming at V came to 4 bases and at J to 2 bases, leaving 4 bases not matched to a gene. The CDR3 is made up of 14 amino acids. In germline, CDR1 is SGHRS, CDR2 YFSETQ. For the CDR3, the DNA is TGCGCCAGCAGCCAAGACAGGGTCACAGATACGCAGTATTTT. Its protein product is CASSQDRVTDTQYF.

V gene TRBV28 combines with J gene TRBJ2-7; D ambiguous. This CDR3 has 14 amino acids. V was clipped by 4 bases and J by 3 bases, with 13 bases between them. The germline V gene encodes CDR1 MDHEN and CDR2 SYDVKM. The DNA for the CDR3 is TGTGCCAGCAGTTACCCTGCCCTATACTACGAGCAGTACTTC. It encodes CASSYPALYYEQYF. Combining the CDR3 with reference TRBV28 and TRBJ2-7 gives the whole variable domain DVKVTQSSRYLVKRTGEKVFLECVQDMDHENMFWYRQDPGLGLRLIYFSYDVKMKEKGDIPEGYSVSREKKERFSLILESASTNQTSMYLCASSYPALYYEQYFGPGTRLTVT.

This chain links TRBV9 with TRBJ2-1; 10 nucleotides align to TRBD2. Germline V gives CDR1 SGDLS, CDR2 YYNGEE. This CDR3 is built from 15 residues. V gave up 0 bases and J gave up 7 bases; unmatched junction bases: 4. The CDR3 sequence is CASSVVGLAFNEQFF. The CDR3 nucleotides read TGTGCCAGCAGCGTAGTGGGACTAGCGTTTAATGAGCAGTTCTTC. Together with reference TRBV9 and TRBJ2-1, the CDR3 gives the full variable domain: DSGVTQTPKHLITATGQRVTLRCSPRSGDLSVYWYQQSLDQGLQFLIQYYNGEERAKGNILERFSAQQFPDLHSELNLSSLELGDSALYFCASSVVGLAFNEQFFGPGTRLTVL.